This T cell receptor (beta chain) was sequenced in a study of neurological immune-mediated disorders. Findings and limits, study-wide: Patients with HTLV-1-associated myelopathy showed the most TCR clonal expansion. Those with multiple sclerosis showed the least, falling below healthy controls. The expanded clones of different subjects shared no CDR3 amino acid sequences (suggesting private repertoires in all groups).

Germline-derived CDR1 and CDR2 are SGHRS and YFSETQ. This CDR3 region has 20 residues. It was by 5'RACE with 10-nucleotide random UMIs that the cDNA was made. TCRdb used MiXCR to reprocess the 5' RACE reads, holding one entry per CDR3 protein. The table lists more than 95,000 distinct CDR3 sequences, about 10% of them singletons. Time point denoted: longitudinal time-point 3. With respect to this clonotype: What it binds is not known. An end of the junction does not agree with germline; a read error may underlie this.

V usage is TRBV5-1 and J usage is TRBJ2-5, with D unclear. Sequences were obtained from PBMCs. This TCR came from a female donor with HTLV-1-associated myelopathy (HAM/TSP). CDR3 sequence reads: CASSFNRLTATPFSQETQYF. The CDR3 DNA sequence: TGCGCAAGCAGCTTTAACAGACTTACGGCAACCCCATTTTCCCAAGAGACCCAGTACTTC.